The 16 T cell receptor beta chains in this list originate from one sample, sequenced in a study of T-cell reconstitution after alpha-beta-depleted transplantation in children. Preparation of the TCRbeta library involved a method that used unique molecular identifiers. MiXCR, applied by TCRdb to the PCR reads, yields one record per CDR3 protein. The sample yields more than 400,000 distinct CDR3 sequences, over 9.5% seen once. Here the sequenced sample was PBMCs, mostly from graft donor cells, taken 180 days after TCRalphabeta/CD19-depleted stem cell transplant. These receptor sequences come from a female patient younger than 10 who had a stem cell transplant for aplastic anemia, so the T cells may come from the graft donor.

This CDR3 is CASSEDGPMNTEAFF. The DNA of the CDR3 is TGTGCCAGCAGCGAGGACGGACCAATGAACACTGAAGCTTTCTTT. V usage is TRBV7-2 and J usage is TRBJ1-1; unclear D gene. Trimming removed 5 bases from V and 0 bases from J, with 13 bases in between. CDR1 is SGHTA, CDR2 FQGNSA, per germline. This CDR3 has 15 residues.

This clonotype has only a few counts. V is TRBV27 and J is TRBJ2-7; D is undetermined. The CDR3 runs 13 residues. Germline-derived CDR1 and CDR2 are MNHEY and SMNVEV (reference sequence). The V end was cut by 2 bases, the J end by 5 bases, with 10 bases between. The CDR3 here is CASSLDPVHEQYF. The CDR3 nucleotides are TGTGCCAGCAGTTTAGATCCGGTACACGAGCAGTACTTC.

This clonotype was detected a few times. The rearrangement uses TRBV6-2 or TRBV6-3 and TRBJ2-5; TRBD2 matches at 9 bases. Germline CDR1 reads MNHEY; CDR2 reads SVGEGT. The CDR3 length is 15 residues. V lost 2 bases to trimming and J lost 1 base; unmatched junction nucleotides: 2. CDR3 residues: CASSYRGRGQETQYF. CDR3 nucleotides: TGTGCCAGCAGTTACCGCGGGAGGGGCCAAGAGACCCAGTACTTC.

This chain uses TRBV28 with TRBJ2-7, with 8 positions matching TRBD1. The CDR3 is 19 residues long. After removal of 7 bases from V and 0 bases from J, the junction contained 20 bases not matched to a gene. Per germline, CDR1 MDHEN and CDR2 SYDVKM. This chain's CDR3 is CASTGPDQQGVYPSYEQYF. The DNA for the CDR3 is TGTGCCAGCACCGGTCCCGATCAACAGGGGGTCTACCCCTCCTACGAGCAGTACTTC. The entire variable domain, with the rest obtained from reference TRBV28 and TRBJ2-7, is as follows: DVKVTQSSRYLVKRTGEKVFLECVQDMDHENMFWYRQDPGLGLRLIYFSYDVKMKEKGDIPEGYSVSREKKERFSLILESASTNQTSMYLCASTGPDQQGVYPSYEQYFGPGTRLTVT.

This clonotype was recorded a few times. This sequence joins TRBV7-9 and TRBJ2-3; 7 positions agree with TRBD1. This CDR3 has 16 amino acids. The V gene end was trimmed by 5 bases and the J gene end by 2 bases; junction bases not matched to a gene: 10. CDR1 and CDR2 (germline): SEHNR, FQNEAQ (reference sequence). CDR3 nucleotides: TGTGCCAGCAGCCTCCAGGGAACAGGGGCCACAGATACGCAGTATTTT. Protein: CASSLQGTGATDTQYF.

The V call is TRBV6-2 or TRBV6-3, the J call TRBJ1-1; D unclear. Germline CDR1 reads MNHEY; CDR2 reads SVGEGT. V was pared by 4 bases and J by 4 bases, with 4 bases between. This CDR3 comprises 11 residues. In DNA, the CDR3 is TGTGCCAGCAGTTCCCCCACTGAAGCTTTCTTT. The encoded protein is CASSSPTEAFF.

This clonotype showed up just a few times. This chain joins TRBV5-1 and TRBJ1-6, with no clear D. CDR3 length: 13 amino acids. The germline V gene has CDR1 SGHRS and CDR2 YFSETQ. V lost 2 bases, J lost 7 bases, and 7 bases lay in between. The CDR3 loop reads CASSFTENSPLHF. The CDR3 DNA reads TGCGCCAGCAGCTTTACGGAAAATTCACCCCTCCACTTT.

Only a few counts were recorded for this clonotype. The chain couples TRBV9 to TRBJ2-4; no reliable D call. V lost 4 bases and J lost 0, with 11 bases in between. Germline loops: CDR1 SGDLS, CDR2 YYNGEE. The CDR3 covers 15 residues. The CDR3 DNA follows: TGTGCCAGCAGCTCCCGTCTGGGAGCCAAAAACATTCAGTACTTC. Protein sequence: CASSSRLGAKNIQYF.

This clonotype was picked up a small number of times. The chain links TRBV27 to TRBJ2-1; 8 bases are a match to TRBD2. Germline V gives CDR1 MNHEY, CDR2 SMNVEV (reference sequence). CDR3 size: 15 residues. The junction had 10 bases not matched to a gene; V was cut back by 6 bases and J by 6 bases. The CDR3 sequence: CASRASGSRSNEQFF. CDR3 sequence (DNA): TGTGCCAGCAGGGCGAGCGGGAGTAGGTCCAATGAGCAGTTCTTC.

This clonotype occurred many times. This rearrangement joins TRBV7-9 to TRBJ2-1, with 7 bases aligning to TRBD2. The CDR3 runs to 15 residues. CDR1 and CDR2 from the germline V gene are SEHNR and FQNEAQ (reference sequence). J lost 11 bases, V lost 0 bases, and 10 bases had no gene match. The DNA for the CDR3 is TGTGCCAGCAGCTTAGCGGGAGGGCCGCCGGGTAAGCAGTTCTTC. It encodes CASSLAGGPPGKQFF.

This clonotype was observed a handful of times. The J gene is TRBJ1-2, the V gene TRBV7-2; 7 bases map to TRBD1. The CDR3 extends over 15 amino acids. CDR1 is SGHTA and CDR2 is FQGNSA in the germline V gene. V lost 3 bases, J lost 4 bases, and 8 bases stayed unmatched. For the CDR3, the DNA is TGTGCCAGCAGCTTTGCGACGACAGGGACCTATGGCTACACCTTC. It yields the protein CASSFATTGTYGYTF.

The genes are TRBV5-1 and TRBJ1-3; no clear D gene. Germline lookup yields CDR1 SGHRS and CDR2 YFSETQ. The CDR3 has 17 amino acids. V was cut by 0 bases and J by 0 bases, with 13 bases left in between. CDR3 DNA sequence: TGCGCCAGCAGCTTGGCTCCGCTGGGAAGCTCTGGAAACACCATATATTTT. Amino acids: CASSLAPLGSSGNTIYF.

The chain employs TRBV6-5 and TRBJ2-3, with D uncertain. Germline V CDR1 and CDR2: MNHEY, SVGAGI. V was trimmed by 3 bases and J by 1 base, leaving 11 bases between them. This CDR3 has 15 amino acids. The CDR3 DNA reads as TGTGCCAGCAGTTATATGGGGTGGGGCACAGATACGCAGTATTTT. Its translation is CASSYMGWGTDTQYF.

This chain connects TRBV11-2 to TRBJ2-1, with 15 positions matching TRBD2. Germline values: CDR1 SGHAT, CDR2 FQNNGV. V shed 4 bases and J 8 bases; nucleotides not matched to a gene: 12. The CDR3 length is 18 residues. The CDR3 DNA is TGTGCCAGCAGCTCCCCCTCGCCGGGACTAGCGGGAGGAGATGAGCAGTTCTTC. It specifies CASSSPSPGLAGGDEQFF.

The chain recombines TRBV7-3 with TRBJ2-1; 13 bases match TRBD2. CDR1 SGHTA and CDR2 FQGTGA come from the germline V gene. The CDR3 extends over 16 amino acids. J lost 7 bases, V lost 5 bases, and 8 bases had no gene match. CDR3 loop: CASSPRTSGRWNEQFF. CDR3 in DNA: TGTGCCAGCAGCCCTAGGACTAGCGGGAGATGGAATGAGCAGTTCTTC.

The chain has TRBV5-6 and TRBJ2-7; TRBD1 matches at 9 bases. V lost 2 bases, J lost 3 bases, and 6 bases stayed unmatched. This CDR3 region has 15 residues. Germline assignment: CDR1 SGHDT and CDR2 YYEEEE. The CDR3 loop is CASSFERQGDYEQYF. The DNA for the CDR3 is TGTGCCAGCAGCTTTGAGCGACAGGGGGACTACGAGCAGTACTTC.